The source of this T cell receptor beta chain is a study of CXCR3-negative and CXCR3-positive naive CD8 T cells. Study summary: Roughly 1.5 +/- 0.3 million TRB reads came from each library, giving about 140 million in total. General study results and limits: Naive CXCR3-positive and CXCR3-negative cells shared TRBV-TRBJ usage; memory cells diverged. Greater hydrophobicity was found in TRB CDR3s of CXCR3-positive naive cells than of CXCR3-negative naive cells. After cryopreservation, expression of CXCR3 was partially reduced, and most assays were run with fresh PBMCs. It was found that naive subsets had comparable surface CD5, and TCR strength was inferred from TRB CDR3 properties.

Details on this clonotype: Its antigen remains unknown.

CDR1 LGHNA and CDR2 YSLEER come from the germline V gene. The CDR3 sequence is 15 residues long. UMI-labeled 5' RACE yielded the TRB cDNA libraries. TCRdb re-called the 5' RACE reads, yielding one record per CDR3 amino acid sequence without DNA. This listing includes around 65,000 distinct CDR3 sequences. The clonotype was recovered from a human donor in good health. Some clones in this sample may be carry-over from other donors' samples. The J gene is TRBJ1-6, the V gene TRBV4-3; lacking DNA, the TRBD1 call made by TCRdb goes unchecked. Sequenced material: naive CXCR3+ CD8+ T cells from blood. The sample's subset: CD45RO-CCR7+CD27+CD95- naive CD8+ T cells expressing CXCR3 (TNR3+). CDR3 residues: CASSQEGQGISPLHF.